These 13 T cell receptor beta chains were all obtained from the same sample, sequenced in a study of shared clonotypes between healthy human individuals. Assay: immunoSEQ multiplex PCR; the TCRdb copy retains only in-frame clones and omits some. The sample yields fewer than 1.8 million clones, approximately 98.5% seen once. Specimen: naive CD4+ T cells sorted from blood. The subset denotes: CD45RA+ positively selected. These receptor sequences come from a man aged 25 to 45 in good health.

This chain links TRBV7-2 with TRBJ2-3, with D uncertain. The CDR3 totals 13 residues. Germline CDR1 reads SGHTA; CDR2 reads FQGNSA. The V gene lost 0 bases and the J gene lost 6 bases, with 7 bases spanning the gap. CDR3 coding DNA: TGTGCCAGCAGCTTAGCCCACCCGGATACGCAGTATTTT. Translation gives CASSLAHPDTQYF. Based on the CDR3 plus reference TRBV7-2 and TRBJ2-3, the full variable domain is GAGVSQSPSNKVTEKGKDVELRCDPISGHTALYWYRQSLGQGLEFLIYFQGNSAPDKSGLPSDRFSAERTGGSVSTLTIQRTQQEDSAVYLCASSLAHPDTQYFGPGTRLTVL.

The chain uses TRBV5-1 and TRBJ2-7, with TRBD1 matching 11 bases. V lost 4 bases, J lost 2 bases, and 8 bases stayed unmatched. The germline gives CDR1 SGHRS, CDR2 YFSETQ. This CDR3 spans 16 amino acids. CDR3 region: CASSEFPGQGAYEQYF. The CDR3 DNA reads as TGCGCCAGCAGCGAGTTTCCGGGACAGGGGGCCTACGAGCAGTACTTC.

The chain links TRBV7-8 to TRBJ2-5; 9 nucleotides align to TRBD1. The CDR3 runs 16 residues. The ends lost 6 bases at V and 4 bases at J; junction bases unmatched: 12. CDR1 is SGHVS and CDR2 is FQNEAQ in the germline V gene. DNA of the CDR3: TGTGCCAGCAGACTACGGACAGGGGTGGACGGAGAGACCCAGTACTTC. Translation gives CASRLRTGVDGETQYF.

This sequence joins TRBV5-5 and TRBJ2-6; weak D call: TRBD1 (5 bases). This CDR3 comprises 19 residues. Germline lookup yields CDR1 SGHKS and CDR2 YYEKEE (reference sequence). Between the trimmed V and J ends, which lost 0 bases and 1 base, there was a span of 17 bases. CDR3 in DNA: TGTGCCAGCAGCTTGGCCGGTATCAATGGGGCTTCTGGGGCCAACGTCCTGACTTTC. Translating gives CASSLAGINGASGANVLTF.

The chain has TRBV19 and TRBJ1-1; possible D gene TRBD1, 5 bases. Trimming stripped 6 bases from V and 7 bases from J, with 18 bases between. The CDR3 covers 14 residues. CDR1 is LNHDA and CDR2 is SQIVND in the germline V gene (reference sequence). The CDR3 loop reads CASRRGARAVEAFF. DNA of the CDR3: TGTGCCAGTAGAAGGGGCGCCAGGGCGGTTGAAGCTTTCTTT.

The chain employs TRBV30 and TRBJ1-5; the match to TRBD1 covers 7 bases. CDR1 is GTSNPN and CDR2 is SVGIG in the germline V gene (reference sequence). CDR3 length: 18 residues. V lost 3 bases, J lost 4 bases, and 18 bases stayed unmatched. Written as DNA, the CDR3 is TGTGCCTGGAGCCCGGTAGGGGGCCCGCGCCGAATAAATCAGCCCCAGCATTTT. Encoded protein: CAWSPVGGPRRINQPQHF. Variable domain in full (rest from reference TRBV30 and TRBJ1-5): SQTIHQWPATLVQPVGSPLSLECTVEGTSNPNLYWYRQAAGRGLQLLFYSVGIGQISSEVPQNLSASRPQDRQFILSSKKLLLSDSGFYLCAWSPVGGPRRINQPQHFGDGTRLSIL.

The V call is TRBV19, the J call TRBJ1-2; TRBD1 agrees at 7 bases. The germline gives CDR1 LNHDA, CDR2 SQIVND (reference sequence). After removal of 5 bases from V and 4 bases from J, the junction contained 7 bases not matched to a gene. The CDR3 consists of 14 residues. CDR3 DNA: TGTGCCAGTAGTTACCGGGACAGCCCCTATGGCTACACCTTC. This encodes CASSYRDSPYGYTF.

V and J are TRBV19 and TRBJ2-3; D is ambiguous. Germline-derived CDR1 and CDR2 are LNHDA and SQIVND (reference sequence). Trimming took off 5 bases at V and 4 bases at J, with 10 bases between the two ends. The CDR3 contains 13 residues. CDR3 amino acids: CASSLWVSDTQYF. DNA of the CDR3: TGTGCCAGTAGTCTTTGGGTGTCAGATACGCAGTATTTT.

The chain has TRBV4-1 and TRBJ1-1; no firm D call. This CDR3 spans 16 amino acids. Germline assignment: CDR1 MGHRA and CDR2 YSYEKL. Deletions cut 0 bases from V and 2 bases from J, with 13 bases between. CDR3 nucleotide sequence: TGCGCCAGCAGCCAAGAGCGTCCGGGTGGAAACACTGAAGCTTTCTTT. Translation gives CASSQERPGGNTEAFF.

This clone came up once. The chain has TRBV7-9 and TRBJ2-7, with TRBD1 matching over 10 bases. CDR1 and CDR2 (germline): SEHNR, FQNEAQ (reference sequence). CDR3 length: 17 residues. V gave up 2 bases and J gave up 2 bases; unmatched junction bases: 9. This CDR3 is CASSLSQGQGWTYEQYF. CDR3 DNA: TGTGCCAGCAGCTTATCCCAGGGACAGGGGTGGACCTACGAGCAGTACTTC.

With regard to this clone: The same CDR3 is also encoded by other DNA sequences in this sample. V and J are TRBV7-2 and TRBJ2-1; D is unresolved. This CDR3 comprises 11 residues. Germline-derived CDR1 and CDR2 are SGHTA and FQGNSA. V was clipped by 3 bases and J by 3 bases, with 0 bases between them. The CDR3 reads CASSFYNEQFF. CDR3 bases: TGTGCCAGCAGCTTCTACAATGAGCAGTTCTTC.

As for this clone: Within the sample, other DNA sequences also encode this same CDR3. This chain links TRBV28 with TRBJ2-7; D gene uncertain. Trimming removed 7 bases from V and 0 bases from J, with 4 bases in between. CDR3 length equals 11 residues. CDR1 is MDHEN, CDR2 SYDVKM, per germline. DNA for the CDR3: TGTGCCAGCAAGGGCTCCTACGAGCAGTACTTC. Translated, it gives CASKGSYEQYF.

The chain uses TRBV6-5 and TRBJ1-2, with 7 bases matching TRBD1. The CDR3 spans 13 residues. Germline V gene lookup returns CDR1 MNHEY and CDR2 SVGAGI. The trim removed 7 bases at V and 3 bases at J, leaving 5 bases unmatched. CDR3 amino acids: CASTSGQHYGYTF. CDR3 bases: TGTGCCAGCACCTCGGGACAGCACTATGGCTACACCTTC.